This TCR beta chain emerged from a study of cytomegalovirus exposure and HLA in healthy donors (dated by TCRdb to 2016 to 2017). General notes on the study: An earlier analysis of a few hundred of the donors reported 250 to 350 Gb of sequence data and around 120 million unique TCR beta sequences obtained from about 179 million T cells. An early release that covered some 630 HLA-typed donors contained around 300 gigabases of sequencing data and 85 million to 100 million unique TCR sequences. The genetic ancestry cluster associated with self-reported Caucasian donors included roughly four fifths of the roughly 390 genotyped donors. The study aimed to test whether cataloging public T cell receptors could reveal signatures of past pathogen exposure. The study used immunosequencing to profile the T cell repertoires of under 700 subjects and linked those repertoires to cytomegalovirus serostatus. Besides the first cohort of 666 subjects, a separate validation cohort made up of about 120 different subjects was used. To predict cytomegalovirus infection status, the study brought together high-throughput TCR immunosequencing, statistical association of individual TCRs with disease status, and machine learning. In a later analysis, previously published TCR beta repertoires from roughly 710 donors were re-analyzed and high-resolution HLA genotyping was added so that TCR occurrence patterns could be studied. The later analysis used no new phenotypic data to find candidate immune exposures, relying instead on TCR beta sequences and their occurrence across donors. An earlier analysis of some 500 of the donors applied high-throughput TCR beta sequencing to assess whether each TCR beta V gene segment acted as functional or pseudogenic. Donor age, sex, ethnicity and CMV serostatus were collected together with the repertoire data. A later genetic analysis used genome-wide SNP genotypes for about 65% of the roughly 700 donors, treating that subset as a discovery cohort. All discovery cohort repertoires had been generated using a single sequencing platform. HLA typing included class I and class II loci at four-digit resolution. The number of donors typed differed by locus, with about 620-630 for A, B, C, DRB1 and DQB1, roughly 520 for DQA1, 606 for DPA1, and approximately 470 for DPB1. Several DR-DQ haplotypes were handled as single units for association and clustering because linkage in the cohort was strong. Among about 360 genotyped donors of the cohort, an average of 235,054 unique TCR beta nucleotide sequences were sequenced per donor, around 18% of them non-productive. Here is what the overall study found, with its caveats: In this cohort, only TCR beta chains were sequenced, and detectable features were limited by the absence of alpha or paired-chain data. A group of highly shared sequence variants was considered likely to be a technical artifact of the sequencing pipeline. Roughly uniform sequencing depth across donors was assumed in presence/absence analyses, although this assumption may not hold. The classifier was reported to diagnose cytomegalovirus status with high specificity and sensitivity in both the original cohort and the validation cohort. In the study, 150 to 200 TCR beta chains were listed as associated with cytomegalovirus. According to a later analysis, most CMV-associated TCR beta chains appeared to be HLA-restricted, and the HLA associations seemed to be driven largely by CMV exposure. A later genetic analysis associated a missense DCLRE1C variant with V-gene and J-gene trimming of TCR beta chains, and an independent cohort replicated the association. While some public TCRs were present in many individuals, most TCR sequences turned up only very rarely across donors. Because counts were too low, roughly 18 rarely observed V segments, including chromosome 9 orphons, were left out of the earlier analysis of some 600 of the donors. A few of the identified cytomegalovirus-associated TCR beta chains were confirmed in vitro to be specific for cytomegalovirus antigens. Correlated functional status among segregating V segments might reflect linkage disequilibrium, but an unknown experimental factor could not be ruled out. The 87-base-pair reads could not distinguish some IMGT-functional V segments, including TRBV6-2 and TRBV6-3, so those segments were excluded. A later analysis found that HLA-associated TCR beta chains were more clonally expanded and had lower generation probabilities than equally common non-associated chains. Assigning TCR associations to individual alleles was difficult when HLA alleles, especially DR and DQ, strongly co-occurred. Several of the top co-occurrence clusters appeared to be linked to parvovirus B19, influenza, CMV and Epstein-Barr virus, according to a later analysis. HLA typing was unavailable for some donors at each locus, so association tests used only the typed subset. The authors suggested that the approach could potentially be generalized to other disease states and immunological phenotypes. Specific HLA alleles were associated with 16,951 TCR beta sequences at a false discovery rate of 0.05 in a later analysis. In a later analysis, TCR association rates were found to vary across HLA loci, with the most associated TCRs seen for DRB1 alleles and the fewest for HLA-C alleles. A further reported finding was that TCR beta sequences accurately predicted the HLA-A and HLA-B alleles for most subjects in the first cohort. In an earlier analysis of 500 to 650 of the donors, most TCR beta V segments appeared in productive rearrangements about 87% or about 30% of the time, broadly matching IMGT annotations. A later genetic analysis reported fewer N-insertions in productive TCRs among donors in an Asian-associated ancestry cluster than the approximately 700-donor mean. For the cohort, immune exposure information was limited to CMV serostatus.

Note on this clone: The antigen it recognizes is unknown. No base quality values were provided; no much bigger clone lies one nucleotide off.

Receptor libraries were prepared by the immunoSEQ multiplex PCR assay. For the multiplex PCR, a mixture combining 60 forward primers for TCR Vbeta segments and 13 reverse primers for TCR Jbeta segments was used. Amplification of the CDR3 region of rearranged TCR beta genes was performed with a multiplex PCR assay on genomic DNA. On the Illumina HiSeq System, the amplified TCR beta libraries were sequenced as 87-base-pair reads. In the authors' own workflow: A later analysis tallied around 80 million unique TCR beta chains across the 550 to 850 repertoires, and roughly 11 million of those chains were shared by two or more donors. To remove PCR and sequencing errors, raw reads were error-corrected and collapsed into unique sequences using a nearest-neighbor algorithm that merged closely related sequences. CDR3 sequences were aligned to IMGT reference sequences to assign V, D and J gene segments. For a sequence to be retained, at least a six-nucleotide match to both a V gene segment and a J gene segment was required. A rearrangement counted as productive if the CDR3 had no stop codons and remained in frame with V and J, and every other rearrangement counted as non-productive. Following IMGT convention, CDR3 was defined as the stretch from the second conserved V-encoded cysteine up to the conserved J-encoded phenylalanine. In an earlier analysis of roughly 580 of the donors, sequences lacking an unambiguous match to a single V gene segment were excluded. In an earlier analysis of 587 of the donors, V segments were called functional above 56.7% productive rearrangements and were called segregating when the between-donor standard deviation exceeded 5%. A statistical classification framework was developed to diagnose cytomegalovirus status using the catalog of TCR beta chain sequences. In a later analysis, TCR nucleotide sequences were compared against IMGT/GENE-DB human TR gene sequences so that V and J genes could be assigned. A later analysis assigned CDR3 sequences and most-parsimonious VDJ recombination scenarios with the TCRdist pipeline. In a later analysis, every TCR beta chain was defined by the combination of its CDR3 amino acid sequence and its V-gene family, and reads without a unique V-gene family were dropped. A later analysis removed 592 highly shared, low-generation-probability nucleotide sequences to deal with suspected cross-contamination and a sequencing artifact. For each public chain, a later analysis derived a clonal expansion index from normalized ranks of inferred template counts within each repertoire. Generation probabilities in a later analysis came from a VDJ recombination model fitted to out-of-frame rearrangements, and those results were checked against IGoR. In a later analysis, hypergeometric tests were used to score TCR-TCR, TCR-HLA and TCR-CMV co-occurrence, with a repertoire-size bias correction applied to TCR pairs. A later analysis estimated false discovery rates by permuting HLA or CMV assignments 20 times. A later analysis grouped co-occurring TCRs with DBSCAN, adding TCRdist sequence similarity when clustering within HLA-allele-positive subsets. Repertoires with fewer than 30,000 or more than 120,000 public chains, plus five repertoires with anomalous nucleotide sharing, were excluded from co-occurrence clustering. Sourced from immuneACCESS, this table was stored by TCRdb with only in-frame sequences that have V and J called. A share of the clones is absent; for the studies checked, an unresolved V gene accounts for under half, and the remainder has no known explanation. That table supplies the V and J calls and clone size; D and trimming were determined from the DNA. Present in this sample are 250,000 or so clones, about 84% of which were seen just once. 1% to 1.5% of the sample is in the top ten clones.

CDR1 and CDR2 were assigned from the germline V gene as LGHNA and YNFKEQ. For this chain, trimming is 1 base at the V end and 7 bases at the J end, and the number of junction bases without a gene match is 10. Including cysteine and phenylalanine, the CDR3 has 17 amino acids. The sequence is cut down to CDR3 DNA, 51 bases in frame from base 1. The cohort consisted of hundreds of healthy bone marrow donors. Cohort members were all nominally healthy when sampled, although unrecorded immune exposures were likely present. Of the approximately 700 cohort members, almost 300 had positive CMV serostatus and 350 to 450 had negative CMV serostatus, and CMV serostatus was not recorded for the donor. A peripheral blood sample was provided by each donor, and peripheral blood mononuclear cells were used for TCR beta sequencing. The Qiagen DNeasy Blood Extraction Kit was used to extract genomic DNA from the blood cell samples.

This sequence uses TRBV4-2 and TRBJ2-7; the central 13 bases match TRBD2. Sequenced input: PBMCs. The sequence was obtained from a human donor in good health. Here the CDR3 is given as CASSQADGTSGNNEQYF. The sequence in DNA is TGTGCCAGCAGCCAAGCCGACGGGACTAGCGGGAATAATGAGCAGTACTTC.